Detailed here is one TCR beta chain. Its antigen is not identified. The data were obtained in a study of beta chain features in type 1 diabetes. Reverse transcription of all isolated RNA meant that expressed TCRB transcripts were sequenced. Data came from immunoSEQ multiplex PCR; TCRdb stores just in-frame clones and leaves some out. The sample records 600,000 to 750,000 clones, under 15% being singletons. Findings and caveats of the study: For Type 1 diabetes patients, all four CD4+ subsets carried TCRB CDR3s that were moderately but significantly shorter. Since sequencing was performed on cDNA, cells with high TCR expression could be over-represented.

Sorting based on CD45RO/CCR7/CD25/CD127/CD95/CD27 separated CD4+ naive, central memory, regulatory and stem cell-like memory cells. V was pared by 0 bases and J by 5 bases, with 8 bases between. Looked up from germline, CDR1 is MNHNY and CDR2 is SVGAGI (reference sequence). The CDR3 extends over 13 amino acids. Sequences were obtained from naive CD4+ T cells from blood. The origin of this receptor is a man younger than 45 with type 1 diabetes. V and J are TRBV6-6 and TRBJ2-7; D may be TRBD2 (5 bases). The CDR3 loop is CASSYSMRDEQYF. The CDR3 coding sequence is TGTGCCAGCAGTTACTCGATGAGGGACGAGCAGTACTTC.